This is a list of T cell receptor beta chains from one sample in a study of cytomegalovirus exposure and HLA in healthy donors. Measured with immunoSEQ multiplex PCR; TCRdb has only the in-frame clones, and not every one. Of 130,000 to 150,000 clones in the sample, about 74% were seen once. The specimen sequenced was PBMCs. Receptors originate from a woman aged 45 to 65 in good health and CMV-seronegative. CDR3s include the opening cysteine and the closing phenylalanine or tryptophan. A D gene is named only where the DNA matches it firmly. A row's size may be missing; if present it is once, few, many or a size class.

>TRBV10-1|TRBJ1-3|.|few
CASSAWTSGNTIYF
TGCGCCAGCAGTGCTTGGACATCTGGAAACACCATATATTTT
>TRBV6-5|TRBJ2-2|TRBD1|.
CASRRQGVDTGELFF
TGTGCCAGCAGGAGGCAGGGGGTGGACACCGGGGAGCTGTTTTTT
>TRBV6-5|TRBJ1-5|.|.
CASSFHGPGGNQPQHF
TGTGCCAGCAGTTTCCATGGACCCGGGGGGAATCAGCCCCAGCATTTT
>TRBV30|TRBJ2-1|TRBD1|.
CAWSDGQGPNEQFF
TGTGCCTGGAGTGATGGACAGGGACCCAATGAGCAGTTCTTC
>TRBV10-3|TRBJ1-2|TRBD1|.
CAISGQGYGYTF
TGTGCCATCAGCGGACAGGGCTATGGCTACACCTTC
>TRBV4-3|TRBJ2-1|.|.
CASSQAALGPLRAQRQFF
TGCGCCAGCAGCCAAGCCGCCCTCGGTCCCCTGAGGGCACAACGGCAGTTCTTC
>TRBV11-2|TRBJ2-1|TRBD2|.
CASSLVSRGGYNEQFF
TGTGCCAGCAGCTTAGTTTCGCGGGGGGGCTACAATGAGCAGTTCTTC
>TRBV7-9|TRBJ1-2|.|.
CASIQDSSNYGYTF
TGTGCCAGCATCCAGGACAGCTCTAACTATGGCTACACCTTC
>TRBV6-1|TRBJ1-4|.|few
CASSEGTRGGNEKLFF
TGTGCCAGCAGTGAGGGGACCAGGGGTGGTAATGAAAAACTGTTTTTT
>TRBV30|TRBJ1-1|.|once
CAWRRQSNTEAFF
TGTGCCTGGAGGAGACAGTCAAACACTGAAGCTTTCTTT